This T cell receptor beta chain came from a study of cytomegalovirus exposure and HLA in healthy donors. The table came from immunoSEQ multiplex PCR; TCRdb's copy has only in-frame clones and leaves some out. Counted here are roughly 56,000 clones, 85% to 95% occurring once; the ten biggest clones make up around 1.7%. This clone was found once. The donors formed part of the roughly 120-subject validation cohort, distinct from the roughly 700-subject first cohort. The TCR comes from a woman between 18 and 29 years old in good health and CMV-seropositive. Source material: PBMCs.

The chain's CDR3 is CASGANRGGETQYF. The CDR3 DNA reads as TGTGCCAGCGGGGCGAACAGGGGAGGAGAGACCCAGTACTTC. The chain combines TRBV6-1 with TRBJ2-5; tentatively, D is TRBD1 (7 bases). Between the trimmed V and J ends, which lost 8 bases and 4 bases, there was a span of 17 bases. Germline loops: CDR1 MNHNS, CDR2 SASEGT. This CDR3 spans 14 amino acids.